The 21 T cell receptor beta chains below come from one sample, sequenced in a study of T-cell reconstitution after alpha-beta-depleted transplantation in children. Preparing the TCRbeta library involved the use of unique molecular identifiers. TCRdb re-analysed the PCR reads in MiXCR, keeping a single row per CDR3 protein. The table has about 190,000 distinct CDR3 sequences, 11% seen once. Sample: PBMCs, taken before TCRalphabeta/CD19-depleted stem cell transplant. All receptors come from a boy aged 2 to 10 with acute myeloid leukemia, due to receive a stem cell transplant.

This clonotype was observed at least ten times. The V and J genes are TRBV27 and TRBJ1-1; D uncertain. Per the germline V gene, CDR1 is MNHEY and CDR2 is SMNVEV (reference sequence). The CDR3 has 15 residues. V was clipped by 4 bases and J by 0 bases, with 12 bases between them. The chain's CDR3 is CASSWRADVNTEAFF. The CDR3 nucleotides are TGTGCCAGCAGTTGGAGGGCAGATGTGAACACTGAAGCTTTCTTT.

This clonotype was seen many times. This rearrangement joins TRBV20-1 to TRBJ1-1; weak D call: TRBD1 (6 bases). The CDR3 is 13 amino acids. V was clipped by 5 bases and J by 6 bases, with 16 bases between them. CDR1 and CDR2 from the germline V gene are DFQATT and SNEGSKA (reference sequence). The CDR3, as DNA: TGCAGTGCTCCTAAACAGGGAGGAGCTGAAGCTTTCTTT. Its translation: CSAPKQGGAEAFF.

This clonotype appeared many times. Here the CDR3 DNA reads TGTGCCAGCGCGTACAACACAGATACGCAGTATTTT. Its protein product is CASAYNTDTQYF. The genes are TRBV27 and TRBJ2-3; D unresolved. Germline CDR1 is MNHEY and CDR2 is SMNVEV (reference sequence). V shed 8 bases and J shed 2 bases, with 8 bases lying between them. The CDR3 length is 12 residues.

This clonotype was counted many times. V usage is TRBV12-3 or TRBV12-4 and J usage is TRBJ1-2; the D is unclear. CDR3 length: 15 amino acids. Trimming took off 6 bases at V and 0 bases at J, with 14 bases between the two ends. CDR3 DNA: TGTGCCAGCAGCCGTCTCGTCCTAGCTAACTATGGCTACACCTTC. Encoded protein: CASSRLVLANYGYTF.

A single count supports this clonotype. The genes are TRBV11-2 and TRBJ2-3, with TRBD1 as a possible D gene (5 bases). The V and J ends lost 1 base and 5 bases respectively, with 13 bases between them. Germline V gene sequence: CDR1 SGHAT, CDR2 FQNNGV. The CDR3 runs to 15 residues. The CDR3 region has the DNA TGTGCCAGCAGCTTAGGTGTCAGGGCAATAGATACGCAGTATTTT. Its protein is CASSLGVRAIDTQYF.

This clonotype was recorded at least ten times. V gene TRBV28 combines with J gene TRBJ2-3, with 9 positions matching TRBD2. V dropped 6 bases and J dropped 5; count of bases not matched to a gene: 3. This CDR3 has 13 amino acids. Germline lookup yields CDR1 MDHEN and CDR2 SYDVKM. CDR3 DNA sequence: TGTGCCAGCAGCCTTAGCGGGGGAGATACGCAGTATTTT. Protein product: CASSLSGGDTQYF.

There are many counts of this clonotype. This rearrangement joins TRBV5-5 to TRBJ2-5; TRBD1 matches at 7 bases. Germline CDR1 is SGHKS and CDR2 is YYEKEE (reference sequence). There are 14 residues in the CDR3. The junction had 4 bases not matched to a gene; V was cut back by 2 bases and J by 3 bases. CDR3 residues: CASSLPTGKETQYF. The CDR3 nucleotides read TGTGCCAGCAGCTTACCGACAGGGAAAGAGACCCAGTACTTC.

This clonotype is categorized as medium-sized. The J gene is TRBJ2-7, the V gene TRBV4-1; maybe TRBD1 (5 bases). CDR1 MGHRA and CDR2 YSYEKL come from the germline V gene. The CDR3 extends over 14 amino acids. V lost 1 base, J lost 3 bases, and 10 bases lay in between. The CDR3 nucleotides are TGCGCCAGCAGCCAAGGAGGCAGGGACTACGAGCAGTACTTC. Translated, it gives CASSQGGRDYEQYF.

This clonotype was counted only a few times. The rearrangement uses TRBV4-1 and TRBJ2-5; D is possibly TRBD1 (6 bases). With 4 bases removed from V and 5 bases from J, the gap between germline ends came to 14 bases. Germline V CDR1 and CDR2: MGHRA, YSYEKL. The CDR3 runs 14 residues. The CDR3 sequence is CASSPTGTGETQYF. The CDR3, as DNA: TGCGCCAGCAGCCCCACAGGGACGGGTGAGACCCAGTACTTC.

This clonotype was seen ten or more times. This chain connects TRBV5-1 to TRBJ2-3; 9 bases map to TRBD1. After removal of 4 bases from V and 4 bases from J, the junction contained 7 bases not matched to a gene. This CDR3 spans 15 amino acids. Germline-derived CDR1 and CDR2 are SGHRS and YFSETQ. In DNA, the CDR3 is TGCGCCAGCAGCGTGACAGGGGGTGATCCAGATACGCAGTATTTT. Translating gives CASSVTGGDPDTQYF. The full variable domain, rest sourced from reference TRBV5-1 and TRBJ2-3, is KAGVTQTPRYLIKTRGQQVTLSCSPISGHRSVSWYQQTPGQGLQFLFEYFSETQRNKGNFPGRFSGRQFSNSRSEMNVSTLELGDSALYLCASSVTGGDPDTQYFGPGTRLTVL.

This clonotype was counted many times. DNA of the CDR3: TGTGCCAGCAGCGCTGGGGGGAATAATGAAAAACTGTTTTTT. It codes for CASSAGGNNEKLFF. This chain connects TRBV9 to TRBJ1-4, with a tentative D call TRBD1 (5 bases). CDR1 is SGDLS, CDR2 YYNGEE, per germline. The CDR3 consists of 14 residues. Trimming pared 3 bases from V and 4 bases from J, leaving 10 bases between.

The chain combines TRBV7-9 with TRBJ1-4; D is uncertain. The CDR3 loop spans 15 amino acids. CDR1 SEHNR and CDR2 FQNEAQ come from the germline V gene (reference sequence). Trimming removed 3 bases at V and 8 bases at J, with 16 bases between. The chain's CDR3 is CASSLGASFAEKLFF. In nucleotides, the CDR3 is TGTGCCAGCAGCTTGGGAGCGTCGTTTGCGGAAAAACTGTTTTTT.

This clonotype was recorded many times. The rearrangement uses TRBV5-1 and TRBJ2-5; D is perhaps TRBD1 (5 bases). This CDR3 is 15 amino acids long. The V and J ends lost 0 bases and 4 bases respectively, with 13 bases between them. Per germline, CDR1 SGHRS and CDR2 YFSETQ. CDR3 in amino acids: CASSLVTGGAETQYF. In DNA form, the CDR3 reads TGCGCCAGCAGCTTGGTTACAGGTGGGGCAGAGACCCAGTACTTC.

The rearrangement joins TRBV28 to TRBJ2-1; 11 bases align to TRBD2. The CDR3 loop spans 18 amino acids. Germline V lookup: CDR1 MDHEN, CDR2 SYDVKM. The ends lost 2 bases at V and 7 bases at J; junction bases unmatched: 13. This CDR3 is CASSLRRIAGGPGNEQFF. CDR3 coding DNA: TGTGCCAGCAGTTTACGAAGGATAGCGGGGGGGCCTGGAAATGAGCAGTTCTTC.

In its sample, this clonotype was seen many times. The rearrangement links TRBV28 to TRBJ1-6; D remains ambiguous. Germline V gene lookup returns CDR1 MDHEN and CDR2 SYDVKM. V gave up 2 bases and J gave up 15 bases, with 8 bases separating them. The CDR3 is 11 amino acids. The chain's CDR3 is CASSLGLGLHF. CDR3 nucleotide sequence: TGTGCCAGCAGTTTAGGCCTGGGCCTCCACTTT.

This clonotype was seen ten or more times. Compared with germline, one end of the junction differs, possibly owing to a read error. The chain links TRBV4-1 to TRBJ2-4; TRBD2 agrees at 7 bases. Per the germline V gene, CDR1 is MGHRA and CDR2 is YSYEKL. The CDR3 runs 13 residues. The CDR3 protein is CASSQDPGLAEIF. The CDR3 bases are TGCGCCAGCAGCCAAGATCCGGGGCTAGCGGAAATCTTC.

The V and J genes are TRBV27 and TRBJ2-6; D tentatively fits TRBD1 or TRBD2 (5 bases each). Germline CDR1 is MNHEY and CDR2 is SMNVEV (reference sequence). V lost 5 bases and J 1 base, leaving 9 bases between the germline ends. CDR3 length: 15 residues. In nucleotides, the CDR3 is TGTGCCAGCAGTAAAGGGACGTCTGGGGCCAACGTCCTGACTTTC. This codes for CASSKGTSGANVLTF.

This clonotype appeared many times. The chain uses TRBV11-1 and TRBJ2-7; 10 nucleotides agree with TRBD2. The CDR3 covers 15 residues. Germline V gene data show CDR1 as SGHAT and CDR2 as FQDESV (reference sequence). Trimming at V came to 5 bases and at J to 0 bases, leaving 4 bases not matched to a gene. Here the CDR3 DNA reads TGTGCCAGCAGCCAAGGACTAGCGGTCTCCTACGAGCAGTACGTC. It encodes CASSQGLAVSYEQYV.

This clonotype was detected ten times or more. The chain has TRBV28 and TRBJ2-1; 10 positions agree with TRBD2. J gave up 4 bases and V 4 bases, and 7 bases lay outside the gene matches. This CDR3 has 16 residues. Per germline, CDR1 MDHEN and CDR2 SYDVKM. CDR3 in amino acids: CASSSHFSGRYNEQFF. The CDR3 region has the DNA TGTGCCAGCAGTTCCCATTTTAGCGGGAGGTACAATGAGCAGTTCTTC. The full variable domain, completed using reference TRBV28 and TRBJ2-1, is DVKVTQSSRYLVKRTGEKVFLECVQDMDHENMFWYRQDPGLGLRLIYFSYDVKMKEKGDIPEGYSVSREKKERFSLILESASTNQTSMYLCASSSHFSGRYNEQFFGPGTRLTVL.

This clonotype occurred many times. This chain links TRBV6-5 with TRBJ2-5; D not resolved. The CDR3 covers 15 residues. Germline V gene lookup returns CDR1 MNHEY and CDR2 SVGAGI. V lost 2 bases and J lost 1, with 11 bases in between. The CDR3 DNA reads TGTGCCAGCAGTTACCTCGGACGGATCCAAGAGACCCAGTACTTC. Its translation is CASSYLGRIQETQYF.

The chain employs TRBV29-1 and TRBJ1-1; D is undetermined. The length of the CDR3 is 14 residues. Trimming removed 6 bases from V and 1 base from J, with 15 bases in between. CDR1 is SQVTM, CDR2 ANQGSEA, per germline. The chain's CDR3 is CSVSTRISNTEAFF. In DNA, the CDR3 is TGCAGCGTGAGCACCCGGATCTCGAACACTGAAGCTTTCTTT.